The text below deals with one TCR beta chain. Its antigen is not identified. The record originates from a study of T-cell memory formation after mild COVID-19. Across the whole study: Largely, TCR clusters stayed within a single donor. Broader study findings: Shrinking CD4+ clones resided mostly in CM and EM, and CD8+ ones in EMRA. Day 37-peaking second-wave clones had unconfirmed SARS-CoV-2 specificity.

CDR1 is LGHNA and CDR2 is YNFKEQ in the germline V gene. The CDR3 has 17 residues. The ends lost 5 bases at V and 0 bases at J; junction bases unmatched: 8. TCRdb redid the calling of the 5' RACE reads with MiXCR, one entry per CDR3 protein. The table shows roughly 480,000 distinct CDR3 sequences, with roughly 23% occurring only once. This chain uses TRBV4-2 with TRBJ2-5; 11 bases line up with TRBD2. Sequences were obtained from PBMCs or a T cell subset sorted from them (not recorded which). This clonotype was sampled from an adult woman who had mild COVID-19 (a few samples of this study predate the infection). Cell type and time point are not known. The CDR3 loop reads CASSILASGGYQETQYF. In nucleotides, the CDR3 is TGTGCCAGCAGCATCCTCGCTAGCGGGGGGTACCAAGAGACCCAGTACTTC.